Listed below are T cell receptor beta chains from one sample, sequenced in a study of blood T cell repertoires in COVID-19. Repertoires were generated with immunoSEQ multiplex PCR, while TCRdb's copy carries only in-frame clones and drops some. This sample has about 350,000 clones, with almost 90% found just once. Material for sequencing was PBMCs or T cells enriched from blood (not recorded which). The origin of the receptors is a woman aged 30 to 39 who had been exposed to COVID-19. CDR3s include the opening cysteine and the closing phenylalanine or tryptophan. A D gene is named only where the DNA matches it firmly. Size is stated for part of the rows, as once, few or many counts, or as a class when the clone is expanded.

TRBD2 TRBJ2-1 TRBV3-1/TRBV3-2 - CASSPHTGTSGIYNEQFF TGTGCCAGCAGCCCCCACACCGGGACTAGCGGAATATACAATGAGCAGTTCTTC
TRBD1 TRBJ1-5 TRBV5-1 - CASSRTGASNQPQHF TGCGCCAGCAGTAGAACAGGGGCTAGCAATCAGCCCCAGCATTTT
- TRBJ2-1 TRBV27 - CASSFENPHNEQFF TGTGCCAGCAGTTTCGAGAACCCCCACAATGAGCAGTTCTTC
TRBD1 TRBJ2-7 TRBV15 - CATSRKQGLTYEQYF TGTGCCACCAGCCGAAAACAGGGGTTAACCTACGAGCAGTACTTC
- TRBJ2-7 TRBV28 - CASSWDTPYEQYF TGTGCCAGCAGTTGGGACACCCCCTACGAGCAGTACTTC
- TRBJ1-5 TRBV7-9 - CASSWETGLNQPQHF TGTGCCAGCAGCTGGGAGACAGGACTTAATCAGCCCCAGCATTTT
- TRBJ1-4 TRBV2 - CASTERHSNEKLFF TGTGCCAGCACCGAGCGGCATTCCAATGAAAAACTGTTTTTT
TRBD2 TRBJ2-7 TRBV7-2 - CASSYRSSGGSYEQYF TGTGCCAGCAGCTACAGATCTAGCGGGGGATCTTACGAGCAGTACTTC
TRBD1 TRBJ1-1 TRBV7-9 many CASSGQGTSTEAFF TGTGCCAGCAGCGGACAGGGGACGAGCACTGAAGCTTTCTTT
TRBD1 TRBJ2-2 TRBV11-2 few CASSYKQGNPNTGELFF TGTGCCAGCAGCTACAAACAGGGGAACCCTAACACCGGGGAGCTGTTTTTT
- TRBJ1-2 TRBV23-1 - CASSQSLANYGYTF TGCGCCAGCAGTCAATCTTTAGCTAACTATGGCTACACCTTC
- TRBJ1-1 TRBV28 - CASSLVFAGPREAFF TGTGCCAGCAGTTTAGTTTTCGCGGGACCCCGTGAAGCTTTCTTT
TRBD1 TRBJ1-1 TRBV11-3 - CASSLLTGGSTEAFF TGTGCCAGCAGCTTACTAACAGGGGGCTCCACTGAAGCTTTCTTT
TRBD1 TRBJ1-1 TRBV9 - CASSTGAVTEAFF TGTGCCAGCAGCACAGGGGCGGTCACTGAAGCTTTCTTT
TRBD1 TRBJ2-2 TRBV5-1 once CASSRDRANTGELFF TGCGCCAGCAGCCGGGACAGAGCGAACACCGGGGAGCTGTTTTTT
TRBD2 TRBJ2-7 TRBV6-2/TRBV6-3 - CASSTDLTSGKVYEQYF TGTGCCAGCAGTACAGACCTGACTAGCGGGAAAGTCTACGAGCAGTACTTC
- TRBJ1-6 TRBV9 - CASSVDSGGNSPLHF TGTGCCAGCAGCGTAGATTCGGGGGGAAATTCACCCCTCCACTTT
TRBD1 TRBJ2-5 TRBV19 - CASTTTGGLQYF TGTGCCAGTACCACGACAGGGGGACTCCAGTACTTC
TRBD2 TRBJ2-1 TRBV27 - CASSFEAGVSNEQFF TGTGCCAGCAGTTTTGAAGCGGGAGTATCCAATGAGCAGTTCTTC
TRBD2 TRBJ2-1 TRBV30 - CAFTSGGYNEQFF TGTGCCTTTACTAGCGGGGGTTACAATGAGCAGTTCTTC
- TRBJ1-2 TRBV28 once CASSLGLETNYGYTF TGTGCCAGCAGTTTGGGGCTCGAGACTAACTATGGCTACACCTTC
- TRBJ1-3 TRBV21-1 - CASSKAGGSGNTIYF TGTGCCAGCAGCAAAGCAGGGGGCTCCGGAAACACCATATATTTT
TRBD1 TRBJ1-2 TRBV5-4 - CASSVGQGWDYGYTF TGTGCCAGCAGCGTAGGACAGGGTTGGGACTATGGCTACACCTTC
- TRBJ2-1 TRBV30 - CVGGLTLRDEQFF TGTGTCGGGGGGCTCACGCTACGGGATGAGCAGTTCTTC
- TRBJ2-7 TRBV27 once CASPDIFSYEQYF TGTGCCAGCCCGGACATATTTTCCTACGAGCAGTACTTC
- TRBJ1-1 TRBV5-1 - CASSPPGGWPEAFF TGCGCCAGCAGCCCCCCGGGGGGGTGGCCCGAAGCTTTCTTT